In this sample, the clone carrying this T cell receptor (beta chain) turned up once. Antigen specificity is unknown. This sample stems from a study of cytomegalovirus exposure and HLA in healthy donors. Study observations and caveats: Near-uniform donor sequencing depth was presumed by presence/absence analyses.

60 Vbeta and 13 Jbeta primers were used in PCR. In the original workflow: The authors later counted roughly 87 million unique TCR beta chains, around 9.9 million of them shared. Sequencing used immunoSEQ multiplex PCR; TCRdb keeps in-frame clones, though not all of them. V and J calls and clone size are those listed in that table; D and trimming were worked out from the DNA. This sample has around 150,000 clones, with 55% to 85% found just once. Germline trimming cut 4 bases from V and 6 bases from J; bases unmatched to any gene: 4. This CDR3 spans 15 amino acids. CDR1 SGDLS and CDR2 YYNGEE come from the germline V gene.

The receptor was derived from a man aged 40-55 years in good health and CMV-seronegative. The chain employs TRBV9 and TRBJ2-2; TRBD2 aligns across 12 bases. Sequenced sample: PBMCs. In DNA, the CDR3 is TGTGCCAGCAGCTCTCTAGCGGGAGGGCCCGGGGAGCTGTTTTTT. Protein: CASSSLAGGPGELFF.